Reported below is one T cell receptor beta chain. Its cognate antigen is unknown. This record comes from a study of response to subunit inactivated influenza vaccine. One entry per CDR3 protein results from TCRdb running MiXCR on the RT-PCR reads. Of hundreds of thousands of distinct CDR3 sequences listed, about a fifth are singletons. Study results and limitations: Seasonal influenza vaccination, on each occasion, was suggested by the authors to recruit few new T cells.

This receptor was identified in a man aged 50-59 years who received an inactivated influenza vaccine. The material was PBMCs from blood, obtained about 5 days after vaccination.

CDR3 nucleotide sequence: TGTGCCAGCAGTTTTCTAGAGAATGAGCAGTTCTTC. It is translated as CASSFLENEQFF. The chain combines TRBV12-3 or TRBV12-4 with TRBJ2-1; D call uncertain. V gave up 3 bases and J gave up 7 bases, with 7 bases separating them. The CDR3 spans 12 residues.